This T cell receptor (beta chain) was recovered during a study of OX40 agonist ivuxolimab in advanced cancers. Background on the study: The drug used for patients, ivuxolimab, was an agonistic anti-OX40 (CD134) antibody.

Enrollment shut out patients with autoimmune disease history or systemic immunosuppression. Turning to this clone: Its cognate antigen is unknown.

Some clones are missing from TCRdb's copy, which holds only in-frame ones; the method was immunoSEQ multiplex PCR. The sample lists tens of thousands of clones; roughly nine tenths were seen once. Study outcomes and limitations: The study observed clonal expansion of CD4+ and CD8+ blood T cells by week 6 at 0.1 to 3.0 mg/kg. The 0.1-3.0 mg/kg partial responders had among the lowest clonal expansion.

Germline V CDR1 and CDR2: WSHSY, SAAADI. CDR3 length: 13 amino acids. J lost 3 bases, V lost 9 bases, and 7 bases had no gene match. The origin of this receptor is an adult with an advanced solid tumor such as melanoma, head and neck, liver or kidney cancer. This chain uses TRBV10-2 with TRBJ1-1; 7 positions agree with TRBD1. The sequencing here drew on CD4+ or CD8+ T cells sorted from blood, taken in a trial of the OX40 agonist ivuxolimab. The CDR3: CASGQERYTEAFF. The CDR3 bases are TGCGCCAGTGGACAGGAGAGGTACACTGAAGCTTTCTTT.